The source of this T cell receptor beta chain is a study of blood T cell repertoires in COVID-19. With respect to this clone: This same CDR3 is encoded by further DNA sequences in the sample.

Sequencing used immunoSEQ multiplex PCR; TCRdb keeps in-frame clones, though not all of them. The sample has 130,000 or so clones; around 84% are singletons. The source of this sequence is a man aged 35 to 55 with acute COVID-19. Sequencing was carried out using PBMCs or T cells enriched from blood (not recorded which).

CDR3 protein: CASSAGSYNEQFF. CDR3 sequence (DNA): TGCGCCAGCAGTGCCGGGAGCTACAATGAGCAGTTCTTC. The chain uses TRBV10-1 and TRBJ2-1, with D possibly TRBD2 on 6 matching bases. This CDR3 contains 13 residues. Germline V gives CDR1 WNHNN, CDR2 SYGVQD (reference sequence). Trimming stripped 4 bases from V and 3 bases from J, with 7 bases between.